This T cell receptor (beta chain) appears in the sequencing data of a study of blood T cell repertoires in COVID-19. Study background: Donors in the United States, Italy and Spain gave samples during acute or convalescent COVID-19. T cells, B-cell-depleted T cells, or PBMCs provided the cDNA or gDNA that served as material.

Germline V lookup: CDR1 SGHTA, CDR2 FQGTGA. This CDR3 is built from 15 residues. J gave up 0 bases and V 5 bases, and 3 bases lay outside the gene matches. Original analysis: Amplification from reference gene primers served as the basis for estimated nucleated cell counts. Here immunoSEQ multiplex PCR was the method, and the copy in TCRdb shows in-frame clones only, minus some. V and J calls and clone size follow that table, whereas D and trimming were derived from the DNA. The sample includes some 260,000 clones, roughly 88% of them seen just once. The rearrangement links TRBV7-3 to TRBJ2-3, with 9 bases lining up with TRBD2. This clonotype was obtained from a human donor in a cohort sampled during active COVID-19. Sequenced material: peripheral blood. CDR3 DNA sequence: TGTGCCAGCAGCGTGACTAGCGGTAGCACAGATACGCAGTATTTT. It codes for CASSVTSGSTDTQYF. Supplemented by reference TRBV7-3 and TRBJ2-3, the full variable domain reads GAGVSQTPSNKVTEKGKYVELRCDPISGHTALYWYRQSLGQGPEFLIYFQGTGAADDSGLPNDRFFAVRPEGSVSTLKIQRTERGDSAVYLCASSVTSGSTDTQYFGPGTRLTVL.